This T cell receptor (beta chain) came from a study of blood T cell repertoires in COVID-19. At the level of the study: Italy, Spain and the United States were the sources of the convalescent and acute COVID-19 samples.

CDR1 is SGHNT, CDR2 YYREEE, per germline (reference sequence). The V end lost 0 bases, the J end lost 8 bases, and 5 bases lay between the germline ends. This CDR3 has 12 amino acids. Profiled with immunoSEQ multiplex PCR; TCRdb holds only in-frame clones, not every one. The sample holds roughly 300,000 clones, over 75% seen once. Sequenced: peripheral blood. The source is a human donor in a cohort sampled during active COVID-19. The chain carries TRBV5-4 and TRBJ2-2; D possibly corresponds to TRBD1 (5 bases). The CDR3 nucleotides read TGTGCCAGCAGCTTGGCAGGGGGGGAGCTGTTTTTT. Protein product: CASSLAGGELFF.